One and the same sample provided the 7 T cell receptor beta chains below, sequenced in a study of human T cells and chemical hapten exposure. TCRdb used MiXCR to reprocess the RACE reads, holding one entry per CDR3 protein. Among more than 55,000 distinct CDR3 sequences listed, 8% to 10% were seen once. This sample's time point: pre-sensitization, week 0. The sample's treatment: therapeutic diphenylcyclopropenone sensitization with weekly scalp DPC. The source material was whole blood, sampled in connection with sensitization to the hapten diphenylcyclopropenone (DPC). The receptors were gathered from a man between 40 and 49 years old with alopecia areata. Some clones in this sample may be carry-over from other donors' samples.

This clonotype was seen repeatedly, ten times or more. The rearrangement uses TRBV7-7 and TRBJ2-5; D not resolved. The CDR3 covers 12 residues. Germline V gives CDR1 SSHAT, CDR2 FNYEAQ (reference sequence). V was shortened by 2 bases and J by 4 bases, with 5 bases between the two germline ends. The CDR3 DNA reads TGTGCCAGCAGCTTACGTGGAGAGACCCAGTACTTC. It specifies CASSLRGETQYF.

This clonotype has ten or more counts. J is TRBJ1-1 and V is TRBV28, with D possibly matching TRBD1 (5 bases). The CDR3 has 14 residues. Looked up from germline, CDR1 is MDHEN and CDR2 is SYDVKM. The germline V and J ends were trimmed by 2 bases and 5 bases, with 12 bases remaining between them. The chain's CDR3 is CASSLIGARTEAFF. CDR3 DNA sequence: TGTGCCAGCAGTTTAATAGGGGCAAGGACTGAAGCTTTCTTT.

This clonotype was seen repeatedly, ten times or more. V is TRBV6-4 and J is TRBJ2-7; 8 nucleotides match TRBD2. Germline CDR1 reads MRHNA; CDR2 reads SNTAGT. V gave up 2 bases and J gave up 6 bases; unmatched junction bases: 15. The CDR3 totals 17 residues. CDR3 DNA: TGTGCCAGCAGTGACGAGAACCGAGCGGGGGCCAGGGCCGAGCAGTACTTC. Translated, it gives CASSDENRAGARAEQYF.

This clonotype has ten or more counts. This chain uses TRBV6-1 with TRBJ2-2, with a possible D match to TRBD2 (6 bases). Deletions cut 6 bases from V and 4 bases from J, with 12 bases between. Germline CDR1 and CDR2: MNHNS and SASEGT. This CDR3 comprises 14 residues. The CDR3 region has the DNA TGTGCCAGCAGACGGCGGGATGGCACCGGGGAGCTGTTTTTT. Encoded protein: CASRRRDGTGELFF.

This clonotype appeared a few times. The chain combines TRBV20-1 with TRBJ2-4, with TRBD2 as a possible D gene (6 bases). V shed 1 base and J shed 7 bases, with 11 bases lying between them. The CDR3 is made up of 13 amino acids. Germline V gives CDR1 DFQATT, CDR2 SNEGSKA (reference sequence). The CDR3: CSARAGAGNIQYF. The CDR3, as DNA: TGCAGTGCTAGAGCGGGAGCGGGTAACATTCAGTACTTC.

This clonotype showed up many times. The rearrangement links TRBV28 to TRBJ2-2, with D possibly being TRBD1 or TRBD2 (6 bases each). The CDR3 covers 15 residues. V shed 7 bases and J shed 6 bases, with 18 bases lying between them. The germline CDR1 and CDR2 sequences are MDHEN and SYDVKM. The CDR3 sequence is CASIPGGGLAGELFF. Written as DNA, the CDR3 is TGTGCCAGCATCCCAGGTGGGGGGCTCGCCGGGGAGCTGTTTTTT. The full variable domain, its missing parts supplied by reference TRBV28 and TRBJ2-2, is DVKVTQSSRYLVKRTGEKVFLECVQDMDHENMFWYRQDPGLGLRLIYFSYDVKMKEKGDIPEGYSVSREKKERFSLILESASTNQTSMYLCASIPGGGLAGELFFGEGSRLTVL.

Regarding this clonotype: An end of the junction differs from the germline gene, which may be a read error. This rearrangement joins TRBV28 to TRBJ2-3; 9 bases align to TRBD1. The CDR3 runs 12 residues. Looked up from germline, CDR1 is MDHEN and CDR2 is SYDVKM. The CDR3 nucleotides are TGTGCCGAAAACAGGGGGCGAGATATGCAGTATTTT. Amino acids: CAENRGRDMQYF.